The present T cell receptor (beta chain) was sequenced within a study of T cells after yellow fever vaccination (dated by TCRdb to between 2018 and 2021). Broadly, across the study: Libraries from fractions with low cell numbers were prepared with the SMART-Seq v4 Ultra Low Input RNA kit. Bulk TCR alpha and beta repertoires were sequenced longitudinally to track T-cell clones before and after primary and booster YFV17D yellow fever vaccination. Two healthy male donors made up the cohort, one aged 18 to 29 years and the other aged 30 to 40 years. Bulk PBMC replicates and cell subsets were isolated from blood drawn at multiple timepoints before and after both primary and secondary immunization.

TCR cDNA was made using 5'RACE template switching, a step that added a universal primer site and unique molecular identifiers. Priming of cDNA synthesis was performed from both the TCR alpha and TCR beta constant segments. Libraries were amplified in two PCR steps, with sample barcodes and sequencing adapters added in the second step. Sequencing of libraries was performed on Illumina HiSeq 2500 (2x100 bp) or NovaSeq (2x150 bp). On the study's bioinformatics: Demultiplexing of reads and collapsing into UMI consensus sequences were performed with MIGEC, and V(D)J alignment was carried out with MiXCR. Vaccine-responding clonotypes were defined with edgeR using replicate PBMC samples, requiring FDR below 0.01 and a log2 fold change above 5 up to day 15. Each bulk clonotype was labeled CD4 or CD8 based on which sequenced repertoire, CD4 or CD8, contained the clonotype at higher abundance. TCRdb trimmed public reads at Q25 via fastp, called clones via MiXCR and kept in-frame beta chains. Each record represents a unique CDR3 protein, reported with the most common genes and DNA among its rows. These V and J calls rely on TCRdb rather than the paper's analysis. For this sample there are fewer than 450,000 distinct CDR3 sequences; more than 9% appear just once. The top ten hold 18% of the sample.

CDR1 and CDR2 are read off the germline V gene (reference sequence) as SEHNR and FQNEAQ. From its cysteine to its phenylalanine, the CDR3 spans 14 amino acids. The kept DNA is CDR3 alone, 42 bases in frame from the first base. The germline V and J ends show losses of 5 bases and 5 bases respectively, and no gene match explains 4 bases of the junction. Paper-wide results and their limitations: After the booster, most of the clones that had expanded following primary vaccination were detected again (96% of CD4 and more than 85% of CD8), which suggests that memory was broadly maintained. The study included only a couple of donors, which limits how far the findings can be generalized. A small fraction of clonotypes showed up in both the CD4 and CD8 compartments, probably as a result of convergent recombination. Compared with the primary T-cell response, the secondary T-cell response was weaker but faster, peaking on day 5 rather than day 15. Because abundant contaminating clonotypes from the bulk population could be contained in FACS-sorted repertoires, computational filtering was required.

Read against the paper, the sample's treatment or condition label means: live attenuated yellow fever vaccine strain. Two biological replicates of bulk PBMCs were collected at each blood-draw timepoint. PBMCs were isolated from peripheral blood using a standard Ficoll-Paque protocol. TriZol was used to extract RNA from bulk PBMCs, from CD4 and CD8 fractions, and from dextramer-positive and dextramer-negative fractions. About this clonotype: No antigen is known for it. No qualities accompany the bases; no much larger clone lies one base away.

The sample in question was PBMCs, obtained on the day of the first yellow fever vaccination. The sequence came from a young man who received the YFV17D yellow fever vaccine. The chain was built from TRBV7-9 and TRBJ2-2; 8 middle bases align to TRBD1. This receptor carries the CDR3 CASSTGQETGELFF. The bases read TGTGCCAGCAGCACGGGACAGGAAACCGGGGAGCTGTTTTTT.